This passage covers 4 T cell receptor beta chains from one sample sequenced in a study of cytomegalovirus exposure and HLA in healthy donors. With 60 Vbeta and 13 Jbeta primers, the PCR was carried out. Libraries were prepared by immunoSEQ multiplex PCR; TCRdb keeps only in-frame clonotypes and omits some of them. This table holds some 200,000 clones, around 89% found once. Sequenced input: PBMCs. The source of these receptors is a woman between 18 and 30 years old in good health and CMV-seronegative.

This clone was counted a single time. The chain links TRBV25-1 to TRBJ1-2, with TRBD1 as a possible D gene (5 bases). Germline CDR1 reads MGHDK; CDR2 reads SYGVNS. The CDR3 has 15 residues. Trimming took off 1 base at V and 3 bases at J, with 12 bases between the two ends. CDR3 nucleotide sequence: TGTGCCAGCAGTGAATCAAGGGGTTACGACTATGGCTACACCTTC. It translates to CASSESRGYDYGYTF.

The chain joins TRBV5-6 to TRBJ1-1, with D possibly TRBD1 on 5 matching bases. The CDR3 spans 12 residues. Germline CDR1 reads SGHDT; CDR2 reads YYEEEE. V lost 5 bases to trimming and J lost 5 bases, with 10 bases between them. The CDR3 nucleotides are TGTGCCAGCAGAGACGGGGGGACTGAAGCTTTCTTT. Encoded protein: CASRDGGTEAFF.

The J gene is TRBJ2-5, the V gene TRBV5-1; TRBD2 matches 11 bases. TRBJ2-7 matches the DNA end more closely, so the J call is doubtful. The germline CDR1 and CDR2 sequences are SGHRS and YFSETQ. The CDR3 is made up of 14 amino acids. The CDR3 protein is CASSLTSGSAEQYF. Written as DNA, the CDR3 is TGCGCCAGCAGCTTGACTAGCGGGAGCGCCGAGCAGTACTTC.

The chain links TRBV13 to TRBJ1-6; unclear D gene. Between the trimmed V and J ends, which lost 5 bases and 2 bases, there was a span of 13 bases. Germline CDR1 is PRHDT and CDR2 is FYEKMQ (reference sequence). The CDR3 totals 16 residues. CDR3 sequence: CASSLGITAYNSPLHF. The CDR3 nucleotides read TGTGCCAGCAGCCTCGGGATTACAGCCTATAATTCACCCCTCCACTTT.